This TCR beta chain was captured in a study of blood T cell repertoires in COVID-19. Per the germline V gene, CDR1 is MGHDK and CDR2 is SYGVNS. Trimming left V 4 bases short and J 1 base short, with 8 bases between. The CDR3 consists of 14 residues. Study processing details: Amplification from reference gene primers served as the basis for estimated nucleated cell counts. Sequenced by immunoSEQ multiplex PCR; TCRdb stores in-frame clones only, minus some. V, J and clone size derive from that table, while D and trimming were established from the DNA sequence. The repertoire includes about 40,000 clones, roughly 80% of them detected once, and approximately 30% sits in the top ten.

The receptor was derived from a woman older than 75 with acute or convalescent COVID-19. The sample consisted of peripheral blood. This chain connects TRBV25-1 to TRBJ1-3; D might be TRBD1 (5 bases). CDR3 sequence (DNA): TGTGCCAGCAGTGCCACAGGTTCTGGAAACACCATATATTTT. Amino acid sequence: CASSATGSGNTIYF.